This TCR beta chain was documented in a study of control samples from healthy donors and cancer patients. Profiling relied on immunoSEQ multiplex PCR, and the TCRdb table lists in-frame clones only, not all of them. The table records roughly 98,000 clones, more than 80% of them present only once. V was trimmed by 4 bases and J by 8 bases, leaving 17 bases between them. In germline, CDR1 is MNHEY, CDR2 SMNVEV (reference sequence). This CDR3 spans 14 amino acids. What was sequenced was blood. The chain joins TRBV27 to TRBJ2-5, with D perhaps given as TRBD1 or TRBD2 (5 bases each). The origin of this receptor is a man between 18 and 35 years old in good health. In DNA, the CDR3 is TGTGCCAGCAGTTCTGGGACCGCCGGGCTAACCCAGTACTTC. It codes for CASSSGTAGLTQYF.